This T cell receptor (beta chain) was identified during a study of T cell changes during pregnancy in multiple sclerosis. Trimming removed 6 bases from V and 0 bases from J; junction bases left unmatched: 12. There are 18 residues in the CDR3. CDR1 and CDR2 from the germline V gene are SGHTA and FQGNSA. Clones were read by immunoSEQ multiplex PCR, and TCRdb kept only the in-frame ones, dropping some. The sample yields roughly 79,000 clones, about nine tenths seen once. The chain links TRBV7-2 to TRBJ2-3; TRBD2 aligns across 10 bases. The source was CD4+ T cells from peripheral blood mononuclear cells, collected before pregnancy. The receptor was derived from a female donor with multiple sclerosis, enrolled in a pregnancy study. CDR3 DNA: TGTGCCAGCAGAACCGACTGGTGGACTAGCGGTAGCACAGATACGCAGTATTTT. Translated: CASRTDWWTSGSTDTQYF. The full variable domain, its missing parts supplied by reference TRBV7-2 and TRBJ2-3, is GAGVSQSPSNKVTEKGKDVELRCDPISGHTALYWYRQSLGQGLEFLIYFQGNSAPDKSGLPSDRFSAERTGGSVSTLTIQRTQQEDSAVYLCASRTDWWTSGSTDTQYFGPGTRLTVL.